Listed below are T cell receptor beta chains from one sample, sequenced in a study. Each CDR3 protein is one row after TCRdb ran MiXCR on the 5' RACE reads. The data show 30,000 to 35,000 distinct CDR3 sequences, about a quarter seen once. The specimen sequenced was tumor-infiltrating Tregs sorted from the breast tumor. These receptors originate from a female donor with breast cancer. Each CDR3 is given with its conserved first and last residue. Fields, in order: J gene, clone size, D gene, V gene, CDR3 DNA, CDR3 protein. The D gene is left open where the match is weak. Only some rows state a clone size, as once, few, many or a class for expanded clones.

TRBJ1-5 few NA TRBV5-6 TGTGCCAGCAGCTTGCTTGCTGGGAAGCCCCAGCATTTT CASSLLAGKPQHF
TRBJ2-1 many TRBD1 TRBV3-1 TGTGCCAGCAGCCAAAACAGGGGAAATGAGCAGTTCTTC CASSQNRGNEQFF
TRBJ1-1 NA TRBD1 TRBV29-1 TGCAGCGCCTTGACAGGGGGCGGAGGAAACACTGAAGCTTTCTTT CSALTGGGGNTEAFF
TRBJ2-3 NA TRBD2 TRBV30 TGTGCCTGGACTAGCGGGAGGGCCTTCGGAACAGATACGAAGTATTTT CAWTSGRAFGTDTKYF
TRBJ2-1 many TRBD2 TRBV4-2 TGTGCCAGCAGCCAAGCCCTAGCGGGAGGGTACAATGAGCAGTTCTTC CASSQALAGGYNEQFF
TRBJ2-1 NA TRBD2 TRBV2 TGTGCCAGCAGTCCTAGCGGGGTTTTGAATGAGCAGTTCTTC CASSPSGVLNEQFF
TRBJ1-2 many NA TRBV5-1 TGCGCCAGCAGCGGGGAGGATGGTACTGGCTACACCTTC CASSGEDGTGYTF
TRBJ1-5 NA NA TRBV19 TGTGCCAGTACCCCTCTCCAGGGTAGGAGCAATCAGCCCCAGCATTTT CASTPLQGRSNQPQHF
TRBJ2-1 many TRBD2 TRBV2 TGTGCCACCAGAGAGTTCAGCGGGAGGGCCTTTGAGCAGTTCTTC CATREFSGRAFEQFF
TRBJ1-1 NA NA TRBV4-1 TGCGCCAGCAGCCAAGTGCCGGTCGGGGGTAAAGCTTTCTTT CASSQVPVGGKAFF
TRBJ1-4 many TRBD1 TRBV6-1 TGTGCCAGCAGACCGACAGGGGAAAAACTGTTTTTT CASRPTGEKLFF
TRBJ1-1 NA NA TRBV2 TGTGCCAGCAGTGGAGTTAGGACACCTAACACTGAAGCCTTCTTT CASSGVRTPNTEAFF
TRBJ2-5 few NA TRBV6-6 TGTGCCAGCAGTTACTCCGGCGGGCCCCAAGAGACCCAGTACTTC CASSYSGGPQETQYF
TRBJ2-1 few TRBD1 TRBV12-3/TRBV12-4 TGTGCCAGCAGTTCAGGGACAGGGGGCTCCTACAATGAGCAGTTCTTC CASSSGTGGSYNEQFF
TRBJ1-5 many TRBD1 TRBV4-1 TGCGCCAGCAGCCCACAGAGCACAGGGGGCAATCAGCCCCAGCATTTT CASSPQSTGGNQPQHF
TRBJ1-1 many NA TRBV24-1 TGTGCCACCCTAGGGGACTTTCTTTCGAACACTGAAGCTTTCTTT CATLGDFLSNTEAFF
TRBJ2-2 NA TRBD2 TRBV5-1 TGCGCCAGCAGACTAGCGGGAGTCAGTGGCGGGGAGCTGTTTTTT CASRLAGVSGGELFF
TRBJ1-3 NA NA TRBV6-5 TGTGCCACCGCGGAGGGAACCTATTACTCTGGAAGCACCATATATTTT CATAEGTYYSGSTIYF
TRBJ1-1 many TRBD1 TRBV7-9 TGTGCCAGCAGCCCCCGACAGGGGAGGAGGAAAGCTTTCTTT CASSPRQGRRKAFF
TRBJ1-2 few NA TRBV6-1 TGTGCCAGCAGCGGCTCTCCAGGGGCGGGGGTTACGTATGGCTACACCTTC CASSGSPGAGVTYGYTF
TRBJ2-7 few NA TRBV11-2 TGTGCCAGCAGCGACATCGGGGGACAGACTTACGAGCAGTACTTC CASSDIGGQTYEQYF
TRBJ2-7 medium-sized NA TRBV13 TGTGCCAGCAGCCCGCGGGGCTACGAGCAGTACTTC CASSPRGYEQYF
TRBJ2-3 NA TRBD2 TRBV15 TGTGCCACCGGCAGTGGAGGACTAGCGGGAGGCCATACGCAGTATTTT CATGSGGLAGGHTQYF
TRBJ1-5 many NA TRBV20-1 TGCAGTGCTGGTACCTGGGGTAGGGGCCAGCCCCAGCATTTT CSAGTWGRGQPQHF
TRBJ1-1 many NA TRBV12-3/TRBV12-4 TGTGCCAGCAGGAACAGGATGAACACTGAAGCTTTCTTT CASRNRMNTEAFF
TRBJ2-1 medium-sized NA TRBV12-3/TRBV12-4 TGTGCCAGCACCCTAGGGCAGAACAATGAGCAGTTCTTC CASTLGQNNEQFF
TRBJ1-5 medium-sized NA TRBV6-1 TGTGCCAGCAGTGATTACAGGGTTCAGCCCCAGCATTTT CASSDYRVQPQHF
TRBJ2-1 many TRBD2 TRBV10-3 TGTGCCATCAGAGGGACTAGCGGGAGTCATGAGCAGTTCTTC CAIRGTSGSHEQFF
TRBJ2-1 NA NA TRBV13 TGTGCCAGCAGCTTGAGAGGGGATGAGCAGTTCTTC CASSLRGDEQFF
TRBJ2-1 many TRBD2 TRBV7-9 TGTGCCAGCAGCTTTCCCACGACTAGCGGGAACGTACCATCCTACAATGAGCAGTTCTTC CASSFPTTSGNVPSYNEQFF
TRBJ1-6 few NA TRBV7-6 TGTGCCAGCAGCTTACCCGGGCATAATTCACCCCTCCACTTT CASSLPGHNSPLHF
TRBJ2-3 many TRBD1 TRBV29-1 TGCAGCGTTGGAAGAGGGGGCGGCGCAGATACGCAGTATTTT CSVGRGGGADTQYF
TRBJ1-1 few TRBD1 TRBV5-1 TGCGCCAGCAGGATAGAACAGGGGCCAAGAAATTTTATGAACACTGAAGCTTTCTTT CASRIEQGPRNFMNTEAFF
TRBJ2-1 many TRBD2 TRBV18 TGTGCCAGCTCACCGCTCGCCAGCGGGAGGGCCCTAAACAATGAGCAGTTCTTC CASSPLASGRALNNEQFF